This entry is about one T cell receptor (beta chain). This entry is derived from a study of blood T cell repertoires in COVID-19. This CDR3 is 15 amino acids long. The V and J ends lost 2 bases and 2 bases respectively, with 12 bases between them. The germline V gene encodes CDR1 LNHNV and CDR2 YYDKDF (reference sequence). Here immunoSEQ multiplex PCR was the method, and the copy in TCRdb shows in-frame clones only, minus some. Of 250,000 to 350,000 clones in the sample, 70% to 90% were seen once. This TCR was sampled from a woman aged 25 to 45 who had recovered from COVID-19. Specimen: PBMCs or T cells enriched from blood (not recorded which). The chain combines TRBV15 with TRBJ1-1, with a weak D call TRBD1 (6 bases). DNA of the CDR3: TGTGCCACCAGCAGAAACCGGGACATAAACACTGAAGCTTTCTTT. Its protein product is CATSRNRDINTEAFF.